This entry concerns a single TCR beta chain. The data were obtained in a study of blood T cell repertoires in COVID-19. Whole-study context: PBMCs, B-cell-depleted T cells, or T cells provided the cDNA or gDNA that made up the material.

The CDR3 contains 12 residues. The V gene lost 6 bases and the J gene lost 13 bases, with 18 bases spanning the gap. The V gene's germline CDR1 is MNHEY and CDR2 SVGAGI. Original handling: From reference gene primer amplification, estimates of nucleated cell counts were derived. The repertoire was sequenced with immunoSEQ multiplex PCR; TCRdb's copy has only in-frame clones and lacks some. Clone size and V and J calls were adopted from that table, with D and trimming inferred from the DNA. Here the sample spans hundreds of thousands of clones, about 85% being singletons. The chain carries TRBV6-5 and TRBJ1-2; a weak D match, TRBD1 (5 bases). The specimen sequenced was peripheral blood. This clonotype originated in a man between 18 and 35 years old with active or convalescent COVID-19. As DNA, the CDR3 is TGTGCCAGCAGCGACTCCAGGGTGGACGGCACCTTC. As protein: CASSDSRVDGTF.